This T cell receptor beta chain was identified in a study of blood T cell repertoires in COVID-19. Measured with immunoSEQ multiplex PCR; TCRdb has only the in-frame clones, and not every one. The top ten clones hold about a sixth of a sample with about 160,000 clones, 82% of them seen once. Recovered Cohort 3 donors showed two negative PCRs, clearance, or symptom resolution. The germline CDR1 and CDR2 sequences are SEHNR and FQNEAQ (reference sequence). The CDR3 contains 11 residues. V was trimmed by 10 bases and J by 2 bases, leaving 8 bases between them. Sequenced material: PBMCs or T cells enriched from blood (not recorded which). The chain uses TRBV7-9 and TRBJ1-1, with a tentative D call TRBD1 (5 bases). The source is a man between 60 and 75 years old who had recovered from COVID-19. The CDR3 sequence is CATDRNTEAFF. The CDR3 DNA reads TGTGCCACCGACAGAAACACTGAAGCTTTCTTT.